This TCR beta chain comes out of a study of CDR3 diversity in severe acne. TCRdb re-derived calls from the PCR reads in MiXCR, one entry per CDR3 protein. The repertoire holds 90,000 or so distinct CDR3 sequences, with roughly half as singletons. V was clipped by 5 bases and J by 3 bases; unmatched bases: 3. Per germline, CDR1 SGHAT and CDR2 FQNNGV. This CDR3 has 13 amino acids. The sample was blood. This clonotype was sampled from a male donor in good health, serving as a control. The chain links TRBV11-2 to TRBJ1-1, with 7 bases that match TRBD1. CDR3 coding DNA: TGTGCCAGCAGCCCCGACAGGGACACTGAAGCTTTCTTT. Encoded protein: CASSPDRDTEAFF. Supplemented by reference TRBV11-2 and TRBJ1-1, the full variable domain reads EAGVAQSPRYKIIEKRQSVAFWCNPISGHATLYWYQQILGQGPKLLIQFQNNGVVDDSQLPKDRFSAERLKGVDSTLKIQPAKLEDSAVYLCASSPDRDTEAFFGQGTRLTVV.